The 26 T cell receptor beta chains below all came from one sample that was sequenced in a study of regulatory T cells in long-lasting Graves disease. Construction of the TCR beta libraries employed iRepertoire HTBI primers in conjunction with Arm-PCR of CDR3 regions. TCRdb re-called the multiplex PCR reads through MiXCR, storing one row per CDR3 protein. The sample has approximately 380,000 distinct CDR3 sequences; 20% to 25% are singletons. Time point in this sample: persistent/refractory GD, antithyroid drugs over 5 years with positive TRAb. With RNA extracted from PBMCs as input, the TCR library was made. The material was peripheral blood mononuclear cells (PBMCs), obtained when the disease was refractory, from a patient treated with antithyroid drugs. All receptors derive from a female donor with Graves disease.

This clonotype was counted only a few times. The chain employs TRBV20-1 and TRBJ1-2; a weak D match, TRBD1 (5 bases). Looked up from germline, CDR1 is DFQATT and CDR2 is SNEGSKA (reference sequence). Trimming cost V 0 bases and J 2 bases, with 13 bases left between them. This CDR3 comprises 15 residues. CDR3 protein: CSARDPGHPNYGYTF. In DNA, the CDR3 is TGCAGTGCTAGAGATCCAGGGCACCCCAACTATGGCTACACCTTC.

In this sample, this clonotype turned up many times. This chain joins TRBV2 and TRBJ1-4; D remains ambiguous. Germline V lookup: CDR1 SNHLY, CDR2 FYNNEI. V was trimmed by 3 bases and J by 8 bases, leaving 7 bases between them. This CDR3 spans 12 amino acids. CDR3 DNA: TGTGCCAGCAGTGACGTCGGGGAAAAACTGTTTTTT. It yields the protein CASSDVGEKLFF. Together with reference TRBV2 and TRBJ1-4, the CDR3 gives the full variable domain: EPEVTQTPSHQVTQMGQEVILRCVPISNHLYFYWYRQILGQKVEFLVSFYNNEISEKSEIFDDQFSVERPDGSNFTLKIRSTKLEDSAMYFCASSDVGEKLFFGSGTQLSVL.

This chain connects TRBV7-6 to TRBJ2-5; tentatively, D is TRBD1 or TRBD2 (5 bases each). Germline CDR1 and CDR2: SGHVS and FNYEAQ. V was shortened by 3 bases and J by 3 bases, with 14 bases between the two germline ends. There are 15 residues in the CDR3. CDR3 DNA sequence: TGTGCCAGCAGCTTGAGGGGAGCTAACGAAGAGACCCAGTACTTC. Translation: CASSLRGANEETQYF.

For this clonotype: A much larger clone is a single base away; this may be a read error. In this CDR3 the conserved last residue, phenylalanine or tryptophan, is missing, so a read error is likely. The chain recombines TRBV28 with TRBJ1-5, with D hard to call. The CDR3 extends over 14 amino acids. Trimming left V 6 bases short and J 5 bases short, with 14 bases between. Germline-derived CDR1 and CDR2 are MDHEN and SYDVKM. The CDR3 DNA follows: TGTGCCAGCAGACCCGGATCCGGTCATCAGCCCCAGCATCTT. Translation: CASRPGSGHQPQHL.

This chain uses TRBV12-3 or TRBV12-4 with TRBJ2-2; no reliable D call. The CDR3 has 14 amino acids. V lost 3 bases and J lost 5, with 10 bases in between. The DNA of the CDR3 is TGTGCCAGCAGTTTTCGGGTAATGACCGGGGAGCTGTTTTTT. It specifies CASSFRVMTGELFF.

This clonotype has ten or more counts. This chain links TRBV5-6 with TRBJ2-5; 8 nucleotides match TRBD1. This CDR3 contains 16 residues. CDR1 and CDR2 from the germline V gene are SGHDT and YYEEEE. V lost 4 bases, J lost 5 bases, and 13 bases stayed unmatched. The CDR3 coding sequence is TGTGCCAGCAGCCAAGATGGCAGGGGGCTTTGGGAGACCCAGTACTTC. This gives the protein CASSQDGRGLWETQYF.

This chain connects TRBV5-5 to TRBJ2-1; TRBD2 matches 7 bases. There are 15 residues in the CDR3. The V and J ends lost 5 bases and 6 bases, in that order; junction bases with no gene match: 11. CDR1 is SGHKS, CDR2 YYEKEE, per germline (reference sequence). CDR3 sequence: CASRPQRGQGNEQFF. DNA for the CDR3: TGTGCCAGCAGGCCACAGCGGGGCCAGGGCAATGAGCAGTTCTTC.

This clonotype was seen more than once but under ten times. The chain links TRBV4-3 to TRBJ2-5; 7 nucleotides align to TRBD2. Trimming took 0 bases from V and 5 from J; bases not matched to a gene: 9. CDR1 LGHNA and CDR2 YSLEER come from the germline V gene. The CDR3 has 16 amino acids. Here the CDR3 DNA reads TGCGCCAGCAGCCAAGATCTGCGGGGGAGTAGGGAGACCCAGTACTTC. Protein product: CASSQDLRGSRETQYF.

This clonotype has just one count. The chain uses TRBV27 and TRBJ2-2; a weak D match, TRBD1 (5 bases). Germline values: CDR1 MNHEY, CDR2 SMNVEV (reference sequence). This CDR3 region has 15 residues. V shed 1 base and J shed 1 base, with 7 bases lying between them. The CDR3 spells CASSLYQGNTGELFF. The CDR3 bases are TGTGCCAGCAGTTTATACCAGGGGAACACCGGGGAGCTGTTTTTT.

This clonotype appeared a few times. The chain joins TRBV5-1 to TRBJ2-7; D is uncertain. The CDR3 runs to 13 residues. V was cut by 6 bases and J by 4 bases, with 14 bases left in between. Germline CDR1 reads SGHRS; CDR2 reads YFSETQ. The CDR3 protein is CASTGEIAYEQYF. The DNA of the CDR3 is TGCGCCAGCACCGGAGAAATAGCTTACGAGCAGTACTTC.

Ten or more counts support this clonotype. V gene TRBV7-8 combines with J gene TRBJ2-5, with TRBD1 matching over 8 bases. The junction had 12 bases not matched to a gene; V was cut back by 2 bases and J by 1 base. The length of the CDR3 is 18 residues. The V gene's germline CDR1 is SGHVS and CDR2 FQNEAQ. CDR3 region: CASSLFTGTGEVQETQYF. CDR3 nucleotide sequence: TGTGCCAGCAGCTTATTCACCGGGACAGGAGAGGTCCAAGAGACCCAGTACTTC.

The chain is built from TRBV4-3 and TRBJ2-7, with D perhaps TRBD1 (6 bases). Germline CDR1 LGHNA, CDR2 YSLEER. The CDR3 is made up of 15 amino acids. V gave up 3 bases and J gave up 2 bases, with 14 bases separating them. The CDR3 reads CASSQEDSPTYEQYF. The CDR3 nucleotides are TGCGCCAGCAGCCAGGAGGACAGTCCGACCTACGAGCAGTACTTC.

The chain links TRBV2 to TRBJ2-2; 7 positions agree with TRBD1. Germline-derived CDR1 and CDR2 are SNHLY and FYNNEI. V gave up 7 bases and J gave up 5 bases; unmatched junction bases: 10. The CDR3 spans 15 residues. The CDR3: CASTHMEQGTGELFF. CDR3 coding DNA: TGTGCCAGCACCCATATGGAACAGGGGACCGGGGAGCTGTTTTTT.

This clonotype was found many times. The chain is built from TRBV28 and TRBJ1-5; no clear D. CDR1 is MDHEN and CDR2 is SYDVKM in the germline V gene. V lost 6 bases to trimming and J lost 5 bases, with 8 bases between them. The CDR3 is made up of 12 amino acids. This CDR3 reads CASRQIDQPQHF. The CDR3 DNA is TGTGCCAGCAGGCAGATAGATCAGCCCCAGCATTTT.

V and J are TRBV20-1 and TRBJ2-4; 10 bases align to TRBD1. Germline loops: CDR1 DFQATT, CDR2 SNEGSKA (reference sequence). The CDR3 has 18 residues. Trimming cost V 0 bases and J 6 bases; bases outside gene matches: 14. The CDR3 spells CSARDPGQGLQVGNIQYF. In DNA, the CDR3 is TGCAGTGCTAGAGATCCGGGACAGGGGCTGCAGGTGGGAAACATTCAGTACTTC.

This clonotype was detected many times. The rearrangement links TRBV12-3 or TRBV12-4 to TRBJ2-7; 10 bases are a match to TRBD2. With V trimmed by 3 bases and J by 8 bases, 16 bases remained unmatched. The length of the CDR3 is 17 residues. This chain's CDR3 is CASSFDKDGTSELQQYF. The CDR3 bases are TGTGCCAGCAGTTTTGATAAAGACGGGACTAGCGAACTGCAGCAGTACTTC.

This clonotype has more than one count but fewer than ten. The chain has TRBV19 and TRBJ2-7, with D uncertain. Germline V gene lookup returns CDR1 LNHDA and CDR2 SQIVND (reference sequence). V was shortened by 4 bases and J by 5 bases, with 6 bases between the two germline ends. CDR3 length: 11 amino acids. CDR3 nucleotide sequence: TGTGCCAGTAGTACCCTAAACGAGCAGTACTTC. Translated, it gives CASSTLNEQYF.

This clonotype has ten or more counts. The chain recombines TRBV5-1 with TRBJ1-5; 7 bases are shared with TRBD1. Germline V CDR1 and CDR2: SGHRS, YFSETQ. With V trimmed by 2 bases and J by 6 bases, 5 bases remained unmatched. The CDR3 is 14 residues long. CDR3 residues: CASSLTGETQPQHF. DNA of the CDR3: TGCGCCAGCAGCTTAACAGGGGAGACTCAGCCCCAGCATTTT.

J is TRBJ2-3 and V is TRBV2; tentatively, D is TRBD2 (6 bases). This CDR3 is built from 17 residues. Trimming shortened V by 5 bases and J by 3 bases, and 21 bases separated the two germline ends. CDR1 and CDR2 from the germline V gene are SNHLY and FYNNEI. The CDR3 region is CASSPHLTSIDTDTQYF. In DNA, the CDR3 is TGTGCCAGCAGTCCCCACCTGACTAGTATTGATACAGATACGCAGTATTTT.

This clonotype was counted only a few times. The chain recombines TRBV20-1 with TRBJ1-1, with unresolved D. The length of the CDR3 is 13 residues. V dropped 1 base and J dropped 7 bases, with 13 bases sitting between them. The germline CDR1 and CDR2 sequences are DFQATT and SNEGSKA (reference sequence). In DNA form, the CDR3 reads TGCAGTGCTAGAGTGGGCACTATAAATGAAGCTTTCTTT. Translated: CSARVGTINEAFF.

This clonotype has ten or more counts. The chain carries TRBV29-1 and TRBJ1-2; perhaps TRBD1 as D (6 bases). CDR1 SQVTM and CDR2 ANQGSEA come from the germline V gene. This CDR3 comprises 18 residues. Trimming stripped 3 bases from V and 5 bases from J, with 28 bases between. The CDR3 loop is CSVDWSGEYLGPGYGYTF. The CDR3 DNA reads TGCAGCGTTGATTGGTCAGGGGAGTATCTCGGTCCGGGATATGGCTACACCTTC.

The V gene is TRBV30, the J gene TRBJ2-1; possible D gene TRBD2, 5 bases. The CDR3 covers 14 residues. CDR1 and CDR2 from the germline V gene are GTSNPN and SVGIG (reference sequence). Trimming took 2 bases from V and 7 from J, leaving 15 bases between them. The CDR3 spells CAWSIPSRRNEQFF. CDR3 in DNA: TGTGCCTGGAGTATACCATCCCGGAGGAATGAGCAGTTCTTC.

In this sample, this clonotype turned up a few times. The chain carries TRBV6-9 and TRBJ1-2; no reliable D call. Trimming removed 4 bases from V and 6 bases from J, with 21 bases in between. The CDR3 extends over 16 amino acids. Germline V gene data show CDR1 as MNHGY and CDR2 as SVAAGI. The CDR3 coding sequence is TGTGCCAGCAGTTCCAGTTCGGACGGATTAATCGATGGCTACACCTTC. This codes for CASSSSSDGLIDGYTF.

This clonotype was observed at least ten times. The CDR3: CASSSESGFRYEQYF. CDR3 coding DNA: TGTGCCAGCAGTTCAGAATCAGGGTTTAGATACGAGCAGTACTTC. This sequence joins TRBV28 and TRBJ2-7; possibly TRBD1 for D (5 bases). CDR1 is MDHEN, CDR2 SYDVKM, per germline. The germline V and J ends were trimmed by 4 bases and 4 bases, with 17 bases remaining between them. The CDR3 totals 15 residues. Supplemented by reference TRBV28 and TRBJ2-7, the full variable domain reads DVKVTQSSRYLVKRTGEKVFLECVQDMDHENMFWYRQDPGLGLRLIYFSYDVKMKEKGDIPEGYSVSREKKERFSLILESASTNQTSMYLCASSSESGFRYEQYFGPGTRLTVT.

The CDR3 sequence is CATSDFPTGGNTEAFF. The CDR3 bases are TGTGCCACCAGTGATTTTCCCACAGGAGGGAACACTGAAGCTTTCTTT. The chain employs TRBV24-1 and TRBJ1-1, with a weak D call TRBD1 (5 bases). Germline V gene lookup returns CDR1 KGHDR and CDR2 SFDVKD. This CDR3 has 16 residues. V shed 1 base and J shed 1 base, with 12 bases lying between them.

This clonotype was seen ten or more times. V is TRBV20-1 and J is TRBJ2-5; TRBD2 aligns across 13 bases. Germline V CDR1 and CDR2: DFQATT, SNEGSKA (reference sequence). This CDR3 has 15 amino acids. J gave up 4 bases and V 5 bases, and 7 bases lay outside the gene matches. CDR3 nucleotides: TGCAGTGCTGGGAATGGACTAGCGGGAGCAGAGACCCAGTACTTC. Its protein product is CSAGNGLAGAETQYF.